The 11 T cell receptor beta chains presented below share a single source sample, sequenced in a study of T cells after yellow fever vaccination. Each CDR3 protein gets one entry after TCRdb re-called the 5' RACE reads with MiXCR. This sample has approximately 260,000 distinct CDR3 sequences; 10% to 15% occur once, and the top ten carry 0.45% to 0.65%. The specimen comprised CD4+ T cells sorted from PBMCs, sampled 45 days after the yellow fever booster vaccination. Receptors were obtained from a man aged 25-45 years who received the YFV17D yellow fever vaccine.

The J gene is TRBJ1-5, the V gene TRBV18, with D unresolved. Germline-derived CDR1 and CDR2 are KGHSH and LQKENI. Deletions cut 3 bases from V and 5 bases from J, with 11 bases between. CDR3 length: 14 amino acids. CDR3 amino acids: CASSPAARDQPQHF. CDR3 nucleotide sequence: TGTGCCAGCTCACCGGCGGCGAGGGATCAGCCCCAGCATTTT. Variable domain in full (rest from reference TRBV18 and TRBJ1-5): NAGVMQNPRHLVRRRGQEARLRCSPMKGHSHVYWYRQLPEEGLKFMVYLQKENIIDESGMPKERFSAEFPKEGPSILRIQQVVRGDSAAYFCASSPAARDQPQHFGDGTRLSIL.

The rearrangement uses TRBV9 and TRBJ2-3; TRBD2 matches at 7 bases. Looked up from germline, CDR1 is SGDLS and CDR2 is YYNGEE. The CDR3 contains 14 residues. Trimming cost V 4 bases and J 5 bases; bases outside gene matches: 7. The CDR3 sequence is CASSLGTTQDTQYF. CDR3 nucleotides: TGTGCCAGCAGCCTTGGGACTACTCAAGATACGCAGTATTTT. The variable domain in full, completed from reference TRBV9 and TRBJ2-3, reads DSGVTQTPKHLITATGQRVTLRCSPRSGDLSVYWYQQSLDQGLQFLIQYYNGEERAKGNILERFSAQQFPDLHSELNLSSLELGDSALYFCASSLGTTQDTQYFGPGTRLTVL.

The chain employs TRBV24-1 and TRBJ2-3; tentative D call: TRBD1 (5 bases). This CDR3 contains 15 residues. CDR1 and CDR2 (germline): KGHDR, SFDVKD. V was pared by 3 bases and J by 6 bases, with 15 bases between. CDR3 sequence: CATSDPVGSGDTQYF. Written as DNA, the CDR3 is TGTGCCACCAGTGATCCGGTGGGTTCAGGGGATACGCAGTATTTT.

CDR3 loop: CASSTQRGVSEKLFF. The CDR3 coding sequence is TGTGCCAGCAGCACTCAAAGGGGAGTCAGTGAAAAACTGTTTTTT. The rearrangement links TRBV7-8 to TRBJ1-4, with D possibly TRBD1 on 5 matching bases. V lost 5 bases and J 7 bases, leaving 17 bases between the germline ends. This CDR3 comprises 15 residues. Germline loops: CDR1 SGHVS, CDR2 FQNEAQ.

The genes are TRBV24-1 and TRBJ2-3; D perhaps matches TRBD2 (6 bases). The germline V gene encodes CDR1 KGHDR and CDR2 SFDVKD. The CDR3 contains 13 residues. Trimming pared 11 bases from V and 1 base from J, leaving 12 bases between. The CDR3 region is CASGTHGTDTQYF. CDR3 in DNA: TGTGCCAGCGGGACCCACGGCACAGATACGCAGTATTTT.

V usage is TRBV20-1 and J usage is TRBJ2-2, with 7 bases identical to TRBD2. CDR1 and CDR2 (germline): DFQATT, SNEGSKA (reference sequence). The CDR3 extends over 15 amino acids. The CDR3 region is CSVDPGGANTGELFF. The CDR3 DNA sequence: TGCAGCGTTGATCCGGGAGGCGCGAACACCGGGGAGCTGTTTTTT.

This clonotype showed up many times. V and J are TRBV29-1 and TRBJ1-3, with D possibly matching TRBD1 (6 bases). This CDR3 is built from 12 residues. Germline V CDR1 and CDR2: SQVTM, ANQGSEA. The V end was cut by 6 bases, the J end by 4 bases, with 10 bases between. This chain's CDR3 is CSVTDRGNTIYF. The CDR3 coding sequence is TGCAGCGTGACCGACAGGGGAAACACCATATATTTT.

The chain is built from TRBV29-1 and TRBJ2-7; no clear D gene. The CDR3 length is 12 residues. The ends were cut back, 1 base at V and 2 bases at J, with 6 bases in the middle. The germline V gene encodes CDR1 SQVTM and CDR2 ANQGSEA. CDR3 in amino acids: CSVEVQTYEQYF. CDR3 coding DNA: TGCAGCGTTGAAGTACAGACCTACGAGCAGTACTTC.

This clonotype was detected only a few times. V gene TRBV7-6 combines with J gene TRBJ2-1; the match to TRBD2 covers 7 bases. CDR1 and CDR2 (germline): SGHVS, FNYEAQ. The CDR3 consists of 16 residues. V gave up 5 bases and J gave up 5 bases; unmatched junction bases: 12. The chain's CDR3 is CASSPRQTAGNNEQFF. CDR3 sequence (DNA): TGTGCCAGCAGCCCCCGACAGACAGCGGGGAACAATGAGCAGTTCTTC.

This clonotype has a handful of counts. The V and J genes are TRBV3-1 and TRBJ2-1; the D is unclear. V was trimmed by 1 base and J by 6 bases, leaving 16 bases between them. The germline V gene encodes CDR1 LGHDT and CDR2 YNNKEL (reference sequence). The CDR3 sequence is 16 residues long. CDR3 bases: TGTGCCAGCAGCCAAGGTGCATTAGTTGGCGGCAATGAGCAGTTCTTC. Its translation: CASSQGALVGGNEQFF.

The rearrangement uses TRBV18 and TRBJ2-1; the match to TRBD2 covers 8 bases. The CDR3 consists of 16 residues. Germline lookup yields CDR1 KGHSH and CDR2 LQKENI. After removal of 2 bases from V and 9 bases from J, the junction contained 12 bases not matched to a gene. The CDR3 spells CASSPGTSYVRGEQFF. In nucleotides, the CDR3 is TGTGCCAGCTCACCAGGGACTAGTTATGTCCGTGGTGAGCAGTTCTTC.